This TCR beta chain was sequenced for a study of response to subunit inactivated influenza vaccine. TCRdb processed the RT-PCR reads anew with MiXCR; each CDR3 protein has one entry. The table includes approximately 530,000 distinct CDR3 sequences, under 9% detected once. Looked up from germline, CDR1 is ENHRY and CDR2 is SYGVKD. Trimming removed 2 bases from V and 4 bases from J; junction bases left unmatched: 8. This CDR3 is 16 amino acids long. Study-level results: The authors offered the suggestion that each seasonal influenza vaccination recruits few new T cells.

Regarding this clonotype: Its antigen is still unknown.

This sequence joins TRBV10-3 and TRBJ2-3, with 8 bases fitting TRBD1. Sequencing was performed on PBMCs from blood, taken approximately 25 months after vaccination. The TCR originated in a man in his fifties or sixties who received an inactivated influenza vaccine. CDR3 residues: CAISEAGQGAPDTQYF. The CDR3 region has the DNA TGTGCCATCAGTGAGGCTGGACAGGGAGCACCAGATACGCAGTATTTT.